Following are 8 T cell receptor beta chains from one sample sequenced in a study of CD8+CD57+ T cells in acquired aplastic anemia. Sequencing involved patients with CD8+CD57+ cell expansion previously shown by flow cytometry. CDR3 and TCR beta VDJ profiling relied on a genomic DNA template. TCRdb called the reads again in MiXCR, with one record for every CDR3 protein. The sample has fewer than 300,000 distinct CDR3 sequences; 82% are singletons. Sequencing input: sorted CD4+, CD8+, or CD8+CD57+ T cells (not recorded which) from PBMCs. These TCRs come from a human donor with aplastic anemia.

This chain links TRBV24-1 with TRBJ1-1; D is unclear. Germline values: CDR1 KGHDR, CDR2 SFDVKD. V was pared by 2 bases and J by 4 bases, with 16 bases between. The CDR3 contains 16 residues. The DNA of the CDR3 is TGTGCCACCAGTGATTCGGAAAAGGGAAGTGGCACTGAAGCTTTCTTT. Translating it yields CATSDSEKGSGTEAFF.

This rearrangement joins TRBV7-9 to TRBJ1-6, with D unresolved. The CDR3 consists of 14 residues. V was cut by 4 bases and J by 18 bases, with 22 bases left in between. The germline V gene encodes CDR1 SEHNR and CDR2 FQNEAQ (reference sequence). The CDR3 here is CASSSRSGNSPDHF. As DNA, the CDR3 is TGTGCCAGCAGCTCCAGGTCCGGGAATTCCCCAGACCACTTT.

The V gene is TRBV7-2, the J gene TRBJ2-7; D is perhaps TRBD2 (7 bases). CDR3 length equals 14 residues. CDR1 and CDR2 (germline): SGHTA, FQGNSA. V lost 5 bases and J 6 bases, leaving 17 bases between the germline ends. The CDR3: CASSPRLGGGEQYF. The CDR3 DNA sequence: TGTGCCAGCAGCCCCCGATTGGGAGGGGGCGAGCAGTACTTC.

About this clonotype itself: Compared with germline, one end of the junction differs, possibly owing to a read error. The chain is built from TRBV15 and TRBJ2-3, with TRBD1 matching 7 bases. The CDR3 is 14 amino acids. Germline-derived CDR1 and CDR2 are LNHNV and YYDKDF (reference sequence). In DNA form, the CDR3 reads TGTGACAGCAGCTTAGGGGGCGATCAAGATACGCAGTATTTC. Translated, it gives CDSSLGGDQDTQYF.

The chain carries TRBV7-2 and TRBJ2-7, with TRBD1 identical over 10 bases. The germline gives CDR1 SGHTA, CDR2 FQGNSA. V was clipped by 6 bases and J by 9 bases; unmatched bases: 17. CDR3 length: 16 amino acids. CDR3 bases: TGTGCCAGCAGTTATACCGACCTGGGACAGGGGCTCGGGCAGTACTTC. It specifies CASSYTDLGQGLGQYF. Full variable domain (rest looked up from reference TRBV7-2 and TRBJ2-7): GAGVSQSPSNKVTEKGKDVELRCDPISGHTALYWYRQSLGQGLEFLIYFQGNSAPDKSGLPSDRFSAERTGGSVSTLTIQRTQQEDSAVYLCASSYTDLGQGLGQYFGPGTRLTVT.

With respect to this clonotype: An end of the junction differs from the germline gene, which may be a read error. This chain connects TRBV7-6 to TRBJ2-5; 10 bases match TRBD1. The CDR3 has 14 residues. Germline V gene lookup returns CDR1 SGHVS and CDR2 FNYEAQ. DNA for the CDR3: TGTGCCAGCAGCTCGGACAGGGGGAAAGCACCCCTCCACTTC. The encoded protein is CASSSDRGKAPLHF.

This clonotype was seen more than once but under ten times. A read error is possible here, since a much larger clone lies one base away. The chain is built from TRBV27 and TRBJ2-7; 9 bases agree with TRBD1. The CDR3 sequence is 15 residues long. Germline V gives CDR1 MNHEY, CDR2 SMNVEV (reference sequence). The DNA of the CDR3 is TGTGCCAGCAGTCCAAGGACAGGGGCGACCTACGGGCAGTACTTC. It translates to CASSPRTGATYGQYF.

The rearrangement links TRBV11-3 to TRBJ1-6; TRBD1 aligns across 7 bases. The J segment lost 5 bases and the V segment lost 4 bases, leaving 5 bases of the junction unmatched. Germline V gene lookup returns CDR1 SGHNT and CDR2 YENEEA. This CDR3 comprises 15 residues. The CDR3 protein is CASSSGGTDNSPLHF. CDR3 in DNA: TGTGCCAGCAGCTCAGGTGGGACAGATAATTCACCCCTCCACTTT. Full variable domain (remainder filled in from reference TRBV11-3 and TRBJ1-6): EAGVVQSPRYKIIEKKQPVAFWCNPISGHNTLYWYLQNLGQGPELLIRYENEEAVDDSQLPKDRFSAERLKGVDSTLKIQPAELGDSAVYLCASSSGGTDNSPLHFGNGTRLTVT.